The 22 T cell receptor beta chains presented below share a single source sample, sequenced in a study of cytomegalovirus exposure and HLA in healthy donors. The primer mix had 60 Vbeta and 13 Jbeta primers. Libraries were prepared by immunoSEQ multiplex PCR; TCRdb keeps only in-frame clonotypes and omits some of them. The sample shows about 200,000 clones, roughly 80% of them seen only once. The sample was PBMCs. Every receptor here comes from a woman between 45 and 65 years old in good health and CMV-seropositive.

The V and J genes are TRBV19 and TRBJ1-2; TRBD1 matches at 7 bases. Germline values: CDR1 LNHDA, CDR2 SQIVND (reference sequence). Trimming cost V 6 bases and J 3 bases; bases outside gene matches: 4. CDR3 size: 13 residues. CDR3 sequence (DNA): TGTGCCAGTAGACCCGACAGGGACTATGGCTACACCTTC. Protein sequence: CASRPDRDYGYTF.

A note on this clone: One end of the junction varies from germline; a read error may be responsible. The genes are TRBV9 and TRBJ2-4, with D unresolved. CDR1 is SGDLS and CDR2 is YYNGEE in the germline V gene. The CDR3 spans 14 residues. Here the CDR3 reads CASSATDTKNSQYF. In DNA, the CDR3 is TGTGCCAGCAGCGCCACAGATACCAAAAACAGTCAGTACTTC.

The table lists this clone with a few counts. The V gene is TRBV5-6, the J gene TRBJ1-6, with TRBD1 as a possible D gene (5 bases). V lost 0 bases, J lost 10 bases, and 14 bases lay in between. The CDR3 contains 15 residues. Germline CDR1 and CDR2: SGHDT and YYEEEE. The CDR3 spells CASSLAAGQGSPLHF. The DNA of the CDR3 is TGTGCCAGCAGCTTGGCCGCAGGGCAAGGCTCACCCCTCCACTTT.

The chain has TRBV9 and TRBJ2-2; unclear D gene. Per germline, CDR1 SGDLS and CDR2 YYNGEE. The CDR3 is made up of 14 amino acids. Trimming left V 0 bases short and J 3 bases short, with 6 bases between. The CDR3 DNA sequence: TGTGCCAGCAGCGTAGTTTCGGACACCGGGGAGCTGTTTTTT. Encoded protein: CASSVVSDTGELFF.

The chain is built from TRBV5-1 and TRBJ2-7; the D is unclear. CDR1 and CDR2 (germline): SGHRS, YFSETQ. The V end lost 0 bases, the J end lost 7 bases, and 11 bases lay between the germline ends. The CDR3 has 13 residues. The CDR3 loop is CASSLAGYREQYF. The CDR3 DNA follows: TGCGCCAGCAGCTTGGCAGGTTACCGGGAGCAGTACTTC.

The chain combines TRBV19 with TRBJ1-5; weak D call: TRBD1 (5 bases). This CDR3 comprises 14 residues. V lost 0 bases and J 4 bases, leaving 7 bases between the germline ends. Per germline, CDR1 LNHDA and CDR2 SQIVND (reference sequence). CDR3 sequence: CASSIDRTNQPQHF. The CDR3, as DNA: TGTGCCAGTAGTATAGACAGGACAAATCAGCCCCAGCATTTT. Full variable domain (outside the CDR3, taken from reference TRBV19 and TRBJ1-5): DGGITQSPKYLFRKEGQNVTLSCEQNLNHDAMYWYRQDPGQGLRLIYYSQIVNDFQKGDIAEGYSVSREKKESFPLTVTSAQKNPTAFYLCASSIDRTNQPQHFGDGTRLSIL.

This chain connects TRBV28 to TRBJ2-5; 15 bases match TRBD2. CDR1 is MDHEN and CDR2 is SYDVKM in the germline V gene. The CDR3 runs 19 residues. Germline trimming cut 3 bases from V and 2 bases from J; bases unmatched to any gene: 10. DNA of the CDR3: TGTGCCAGCAGTTTGGGGACCCTAGGACTAGCGGGGGGGCAAGAGACCCAGTACTTC. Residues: CASSLGTLGLAGGQETQYF.

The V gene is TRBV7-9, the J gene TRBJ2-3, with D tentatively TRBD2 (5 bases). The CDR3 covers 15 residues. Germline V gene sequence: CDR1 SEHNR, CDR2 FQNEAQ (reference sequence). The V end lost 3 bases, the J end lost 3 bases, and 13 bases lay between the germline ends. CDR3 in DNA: TGTGCCAGCAGCTTCGAGGGAAAAGGTACAGATACGCAGTATTTT. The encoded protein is CASSFEGKGTDTQYF.

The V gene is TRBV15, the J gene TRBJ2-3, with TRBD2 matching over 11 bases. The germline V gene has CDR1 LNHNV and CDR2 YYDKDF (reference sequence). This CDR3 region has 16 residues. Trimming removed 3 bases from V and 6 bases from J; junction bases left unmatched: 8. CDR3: CATSSRLAGTMDTQYF. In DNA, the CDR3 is TGTGCCACCAGCAGTCGACTAGCGGGAACGATGGATACGCAGTATTTT.

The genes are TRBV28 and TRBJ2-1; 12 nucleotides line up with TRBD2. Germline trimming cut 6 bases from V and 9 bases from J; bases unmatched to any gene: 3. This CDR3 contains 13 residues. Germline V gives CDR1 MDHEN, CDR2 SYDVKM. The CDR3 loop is CASRSLAGGEQFF. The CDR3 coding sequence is TGTGCCAGCAGATCACTAGCGGGAGGTGAGCAGTTCTTC.

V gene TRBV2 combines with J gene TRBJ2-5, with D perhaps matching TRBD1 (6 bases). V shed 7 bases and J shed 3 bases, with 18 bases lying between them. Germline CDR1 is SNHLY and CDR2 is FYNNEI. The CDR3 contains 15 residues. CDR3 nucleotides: TGTGCCAGCAAGATATTAGGGGGTAGTGAAGAGACCCAGTACTTC. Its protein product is CASKILGGSEETQYF.

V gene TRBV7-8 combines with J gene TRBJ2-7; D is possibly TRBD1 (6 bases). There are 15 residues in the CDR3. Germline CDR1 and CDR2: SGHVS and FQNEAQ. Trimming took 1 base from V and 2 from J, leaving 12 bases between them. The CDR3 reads CASSLVPTGTYEQYF. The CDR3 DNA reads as TGTGCCAGCAGCTTAGTACCCACAGGGACCTACGAGCAGTACTTC.

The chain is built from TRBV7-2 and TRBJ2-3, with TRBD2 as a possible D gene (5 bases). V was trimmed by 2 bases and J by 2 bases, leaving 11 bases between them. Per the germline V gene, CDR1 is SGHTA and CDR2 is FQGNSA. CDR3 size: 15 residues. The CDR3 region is CASSLSGRNTDTQYF. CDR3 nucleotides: TGTGCCAGCAGCTTAAGCGGCCGGAACACAGATACGCAGTATTTT.

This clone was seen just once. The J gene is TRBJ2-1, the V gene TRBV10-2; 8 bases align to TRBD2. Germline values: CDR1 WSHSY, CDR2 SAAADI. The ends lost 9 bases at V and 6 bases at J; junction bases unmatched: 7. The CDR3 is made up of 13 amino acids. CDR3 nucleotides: TGCGCCAGTCAGGTAGCGGGAAGCAATGAGCAGTTCTTC. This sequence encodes CASQVAGSNEQFF.

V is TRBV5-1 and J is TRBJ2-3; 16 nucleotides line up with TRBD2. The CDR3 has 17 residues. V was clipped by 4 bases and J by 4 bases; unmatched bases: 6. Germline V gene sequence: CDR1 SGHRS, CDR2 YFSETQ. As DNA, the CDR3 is TGCGCCAGCAGCCCTGGGACTAGCGGGGGGGCCGCAGATACGCAGTATTTT. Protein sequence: CASSPGTSGGAADTQYF.

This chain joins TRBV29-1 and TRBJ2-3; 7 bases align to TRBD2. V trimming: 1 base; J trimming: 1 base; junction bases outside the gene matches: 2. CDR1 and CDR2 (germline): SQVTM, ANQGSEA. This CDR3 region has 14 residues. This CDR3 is CSVEGTSRTDTQYF. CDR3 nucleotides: TGCAGCGTTGAAGGGACTAGTCGCACAGATACGCAGTATTTT.

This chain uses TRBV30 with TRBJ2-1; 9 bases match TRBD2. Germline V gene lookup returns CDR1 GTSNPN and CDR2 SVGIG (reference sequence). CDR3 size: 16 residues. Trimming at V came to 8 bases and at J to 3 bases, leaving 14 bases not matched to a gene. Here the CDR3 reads CARGWGASGIYNEQFF. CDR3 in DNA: TGTGCCCGTGGGTGGGGGGCTAGCGGGATCTACAATGAGCAGTTCTTC.

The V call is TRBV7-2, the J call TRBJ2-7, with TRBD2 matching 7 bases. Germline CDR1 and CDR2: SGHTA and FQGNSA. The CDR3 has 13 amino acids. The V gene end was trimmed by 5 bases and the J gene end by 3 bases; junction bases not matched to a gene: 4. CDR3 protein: CASSRDYDYEQYF. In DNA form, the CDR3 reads TGTGCCAGCAGCCGGGACTACGACTACGAGCAGTACTTC.

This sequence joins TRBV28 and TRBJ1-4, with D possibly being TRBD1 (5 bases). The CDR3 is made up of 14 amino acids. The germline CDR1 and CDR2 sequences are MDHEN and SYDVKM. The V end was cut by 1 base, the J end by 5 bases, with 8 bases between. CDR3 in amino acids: CASSLYRKNEKLFF. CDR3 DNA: TGTGCCAGCAGTTTATACAGGAAGAATGAAAAACTGTTTTTT.

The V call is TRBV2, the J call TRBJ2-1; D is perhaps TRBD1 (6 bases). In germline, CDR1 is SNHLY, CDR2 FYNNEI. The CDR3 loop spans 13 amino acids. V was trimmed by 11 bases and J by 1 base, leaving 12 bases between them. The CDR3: CAAPGASYNEQFF. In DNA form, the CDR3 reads TGTGCCGCCCCAGGGGCATCCTACAATGAGCAGTTCTTC.

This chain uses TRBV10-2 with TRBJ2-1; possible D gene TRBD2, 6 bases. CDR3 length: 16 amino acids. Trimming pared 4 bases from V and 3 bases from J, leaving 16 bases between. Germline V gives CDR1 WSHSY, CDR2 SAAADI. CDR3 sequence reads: CASSAQPGLYYNEQFF. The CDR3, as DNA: TGCGCCAGCAGTGCACAACCGGGACTTTACTACAATGAGCAGTTCTTC.

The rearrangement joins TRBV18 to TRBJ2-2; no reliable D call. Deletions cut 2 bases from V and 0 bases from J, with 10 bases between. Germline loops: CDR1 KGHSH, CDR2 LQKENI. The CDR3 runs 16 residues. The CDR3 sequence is CASSPFQDTNTGELFF. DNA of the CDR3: TGTGCCAGCTCACCATTCCAAGACACGAACACCGGGGAGCTGTTTTTT.